This entry describes one T cell receptor beta chain. The CDR3 contains 15 residues. V trimming: 4 bases; J trimming: 5 bases; junction bases outside the gene matches: 7. Germline V gives CDR1 SNHLY, CDR2 FYNNEI. These data come from a study of T cell repertoires in cytomegalovirus infection. Looking at the study overall: Public TCR beta signatures marked donors with CMV infection and the matching HLA.

TCRdb re-derived calls from the reads in MiXCR, one entry per CDR3 protein. The repertoire has about 360,000 distinct CDR3 sequences, approximately 18% of them found once; the top ten carry approximately 8%. This TCR was recovered from a human donor in good health (CMV status not recorded). Some clones in this sample may be carry-over from other donors' samples. The sample comprised PBMCs. The J gene is TRBJ2-3, the V gene TRBV2; 9 nucleotides match TRBD2. CDR3 DNA sequence: TGTGCCAGCAGTGGCGTAGCGGGAGCGGGAGATACGCAGTATTTT. Amino acids: CASSGVAGAGDTQYF.